The 4 T cell receptor beta chains reported below all come from one sample, sequenced in a study of blood T cell repertoires in COVID-19. Clones were sequenced by immunoSEQ multiplex PCR, and TCRdb holds only the in-frame ones, with some missing. The sample holds 70,000 to 80,000 clones, 82% seen once. Sample: peripheral blood. These receptors were obtained from a woman older than 75 with acute or convalescent COVID-19.

This clone was detected only a few times. The J gene is TRBJ2-2, the V gene TRBV27; D call uncertain. Trimming shortened V by 4 bases and J by 1 base, and 4 bases separated the two germline ends. Germline CDR1 is MNHEY and CDR2 is SMNVEV (reference sequence). This CDR3 is built from 13 residues. Here the CDR3 DNA reads TGTGCCAGCAGTTCCCAGAACACCGGGGAGCTGTTTTTT. This codes for CASSSQNTGELFF.

The rearrangement joins TRBV6-1 to TRBJ1-5, with D possibly being TRBD1 (5 bases). CDR1 and CDR2 from the germline V gene are MNHNS and SASEGT. CDR3 length: 15 amino acids. Trimming removed 3 bases from V and 5 bases from J, with 14 bases in between. The DNA of the CDR3 is TGTGCCAGCAGTGAGGGGGGGACGGCGTATCAGCCCCAGCATTTT. It translates to CASSEGGTAYQPQHF.

The DNA for the CDR3 is TGTGCCAGCAGCTTACCGGGACAGATTAATTCACCCCTCCACTTT. This gives the protein CASSLPGQINSPLHF. This chain joins TRBV5-6 and TRBJ1-6, with 7 nucleotides matching TRBD1. The germline V gene encodes CDR1 SGHDT and CDR2 YYEEEE. The CDR3 length is 15 residues. Trimming cost V 2 bases and J 6 bases; bases outside gene matches: 5.

In this sample, this clone turned up once. This chain uses TRBV18 with TRBJ2-3; perhaps TRBD1 as D (5 bases). From germline, CDR1 is KGHSH and CDR2 LQKENI. CDR3 size: 15 residues. Trimming pared 5 bases from V and 3 bases from J, leaving 15 bases between. The CDR3 loop reads CASSGATRVTDTQYF. Here the CDR3 DNA reads TGTGCCAGCTCAGGGGCCACCCGAGTTACAGATACGCAGTATTTT.